This record concerns one T cell receptor beta chain sequence. This clone showed up just once. Its target antigen remains unknown. Base quality data are lacking; no much larger clone is found one base away. This sample is part of a study of radiation and T cells in renal cell carcinoma (TCRdb year 2020). In the study overall: Samples were obtained from a clinical trial, in which 15 Gy stereotactic body radiation therapy was delivered to primary renal cell carcinomas and nephrectomy was performed 4 weeks later. A total of 53 samples underwent TCR beta sequencing, made up of approximately 26 tumors and around 27 peripheral blood samples. In the 40 to 60 samples combined, some 4,000,000 unique CDR3 nucleotide sequences were found, encoding 2 million to 3 million unique CDR3 amino acid sequences. The investigation overall reported the following: Blood repertoire dynamics were not followed beyond 4 weeks after treatment. No pretreatment tumor biopsies were available, so the baseline intratumoral presence of clonotypes could not be determined. In blood, the top tumor clonotypes increased from baseline to 2 weeks after radiation and then shrank by 4 weeks, which suggests a temporary expansion of tumor-resident clones. Because the trial had a single-armed design, the trial could not examine how radiation dose or scheduling affected the TCR repertoire.

Following the manufacturer's recommendations, the immunoSEQ kit was used to generate TCR beta libraries from genomic DNA. Library preparation used a first multiplex PCR with proprietary primers, then a second PCR adding unique barcodes, with bead cleanups after each round. A positive control reaction and a negative control reaction, both provided in the kit, were run with every batch of samples. The final libraries underwent checking on an Agilent 4200 TapeStation D1000 ScreenTape, volumetric pooling, and quantification by qPCR. An Illumina NextSeq500 fitted with a MidOutput 150-cycle cartridge performed the sequencing, running 156 Read1 cycles and 15 Index1 cycles with the kit's custom primers. The pooled library was loaded at approximately 0.92 pM with about 20% PhiX control spiked in. As for the authors' bioinformatics: Vendor-processed data were analyzed in R, with a clonotype defined as all T cells sharing the same CDR3 nucleotide sequence. In the clone abundance analyses, frequencies in each sample were normalized to that sample's 10,000 most abundant clones. Public T cell clones, which averaged fewer than five per sample, were excluded before analysis. Tumor-enriched clonotypes and baseline blood-enriched clonotypes were defined as those with an abundance difference of at least 32-fold between compartments. Clonotypes expanded or contracted between blood time points were identified with a beta-binomial differential abundance model. Similarity between tumor and blood repertoires was quantified using the Baroni-Urbani and Buser coefficient, and groups were compared with two-tailed Wilcoxon tests in R. The clones in this table, taken by TCRdb from immuneACCESS, are in-frame only. Not every clone is retained; where verified, under half of the shortfall comes from an unresolved V gene, and the cause of the rest is unknown. V and J calls and clone size are copied from that table; D and trimming were computed from the DNA. The sample table records approximately 150,000 clones; approximately 90% of these occur just once. The leading ten clones occupy over 3.5% of the sample.

CDR1 and CDR2 are read off the germline V gene (reference sequence) as LNHDA and SQIVND. Taken from cysteine to phenylalanine, the CDR3 has 15 residues. Of the read, only the CDR3 DNA is kept; its 45 bases are in frame from base 1. V is trimmed back by 6 bases and J by 2 bases, and the junction contains 6 bases that no gene match accounts for. The time point label of this sample denotes: baseline pretreatment blood. The sample's treatment or condition label, decoded: 15 Gy SBRT to primary tumor, nephrectomy 4 weeks later. Serial peripheral blood from radiation-treated patients was sampled at baseline, 2 weeks and 4 weeks after SBRT to track tumor-enriched clonotypes. All patients had renal cell carcinoma with clear cell pathology. The QIAamp DNA Blood Mini Kit (Qiagen) was used to prepare genomic DNA for TCR sequencing. Samples were included in the analyses only if all quality control checks were passed.

This sequence was found in a woman in her seventies with renal cell carcinoma. The chain is assembled from TRBV19 and TRBJ1-3; 8 of the junction bases match TRBD1. Sequenced material: blood, taken from a patient whose treatment included radiotherapy and nephrectomy. The CDR3 has the sequence CASRPLDRAGNTIYF. The nucleotides read TGTGCCAGTAGACCCTTGGACAGGGCTGGAAACACCATATATTTT. The full variable domain, completed from the reference TRBV19 and TRBJ1-3 proteins outside the CDR3, reads DGGITQSPKYLFRKEGQNVTLSCEQNLNHDAMYWYRQDPGQGLRLIYYSQIVNDFQKGDIAEGYSVSREKKESFPLTVTSAQKNPTAFYLCASRPLDRAGNTIYFGEGSWLTVV.